Below are 22 T cell receptor beta chains sequenced from a single sample in a study of blood T cell repertoires in COVID-19. Generated by immunoSEQ multiplex PCR, the TCRdb table keeps only in-frame clones and is missing some. Seen here are fewer than 200,000 clones, roughly 82% observed once, and the top ten hold less than 9.5%. The specimen was peripheral blood. The receptors derive from a woman aged 55-70 years with COVID-19, enrolled during active disease.

This clone has a handful of counts. The CDR3 here is CASSHPGLTGELFF. In DNA, the CDR3 is TGTGCCAGCAGCCATCCTGGGCTGACCGGGGAGCTGTTTTTT. The chain links TRBV2 to TRBJ2-2; D gene unclear. CDR1 SNHLY and CDR2 FYNNEI come from the germline V gene. The CDR3 loop spans 14 amino acids. The V end lost 6 bases, the J end lost 5 bases, and 13 bases lay between the germline ends.

The chain is built from TRBV4-2 and TRBJ2-1; D call uncertain. CDR1 and CDR2 (germline): LGHNA, YNFKEQ. This CDR3 is 16 amino acids long. V lost 0 bases and J lost 0, with 9 bases in between. CDR3 sequence reads: CASSQELSSSYNEQFF. The DNA for the CDR3 is TGTGCCAGCAGCCAAGAGCTCAGTTCCTCCTACAATGAGCAGTTCTTC.

The chain has TRBV10-3 and TRBJ2-1; D is possibly TRBD1 (7 bases). CDR1 and CDR2 from the germline V gene are ENHRY and SYGVKD. The ends were cut back, 10 bases at V and 4 bases at J, with 17 bases in the middle. This CDR3 is built from 14 residues. CDR3 residues: CASLEGAGYNEQFF. CDR3 sequence (DNA): TGTGCCAGCCTGGAGGGGGCGGGGTACAATGAGCAGTTCTTC.

This chain links TRBV4-2 with TRBJ2-7; 8 bases line up with TRBD1. This CDR3 spans 15 amino acids. V lost 3 bases and J lost 6; bases outside the gene matches: 10. Germline V gene data show CDR1 as LGHNA and CDR2 as YNFKEQ. CDR3 nucleotide sequence: TGTGCCAGCAGCCACCCCGGACAGGGTTCAGGCGAGCAGTACTTC. It encodes CASSHPGQGSGEQYF.

This chain connects TRBV6-4 to TRBJ2-6; D is ambiguous. Germline V gene lookup returns CDR1 MRHNA and CDR2 SNTAGT. The CDR3 contains 14 residues. V was cut by 3 bases and J by 0 bases, with 3 bases left in between. The CDR3 bases are TGTGCCAGCAGTGAAGCCTCTGGGGCCAACGTCCTGACTTTC. It translates to CASSEASGANVLTF.

The chain joins TRBV19 to TRBJ2-1, with 10 bases identical to TRBD1. The CDR3 loop spans 15 amino acids. V shed 6 bases and J 7 bases; nucleotides not matched to a gene: 9. The germline V gene has CDR1 LNHDA and CDR2 SQIVND (reference sequence). The CDR3 coding sequence is TGTGCCAGTAGCAAAGGGACAGGGGAAAAAAATGAGCAGTTCTTC. This codes for CASSKGTGEKNEQFF. Complete variable domain (other parts from reference TRBV19 and TRBJ2-1): DGGITQSPKYLFRKEGQNVTLSCEQNLNHDAMYWYRQDPGQGLRLIYYSQIVNDFQKGDIAEGYSVSREKKESFPLTVTSAQKNPTAFYLCASSKGTGEKNEQFFGPGTRLTVL.

This clone came up once. Other DNA sequences in the sample encode the same CDR3. J is TRBJ2-3 and V is TRBV19; no reliable D call. Trimming removed 3 bases at V and 1 base at J, with 5 bases between. This CDR3 has 13 residues. The germline gives CDR1 LNHDA, CDR2 SQIVND (reference sequence). In DNA, the CDR3 is TGTGCCAGTAGTATGAGCGGCACAGATACGCAGTATTTT. Its translation is CASSMSGTDTQYF.

The gene calls are TRBV6-1 and TRBJ1-2, with a tentative D call TRBD1 (5 bases). CDR1 and CDR2 from the germline V gene are MNHNS and SASEGT. CDR3 size: 14 residues. Trimming pared 1 base from V and 0 bases from J, leaving 6 bases between. CDR3 sequence: CASSEGTPNYGYTF. CDR3 bases: TGTGCCAGCAGTGAAGGGACACCTAACTATGGCTACACCTTC.

The sample holds one count of this clone. The V gene is TRBV3-1 (or the pseudogene TRBV3-2), the J gene TRBJ2-1; 9 bases map to TRBD1. The junction had 5 bases not matched to a gene; V was cut back by 4 bases and J by 1 base. Germline V gene sequence: CDR1 LGHDT, CDR2 YNNKEL (reference sequence). This CDR3 comprises 16 residues. CDR3: CASSPLGQGSYNEQFF. The CDR3 coding sequence is TGTGCCAGCAGCCCGCTGGGACAGGGATCCTACAATGAGCAGTTCTTC.

Of note for this clone: This CDR3 is also generated by other DNA sequences in the sample. The V and J genes are TRBV5-1 and TRBJ1-1; D may be TRBD1 (6 bases). Germline V gene lookup returns CDR1 SGHRS and CDR2 YFSETQ. Trimming pared 4 bases from V and 1 base from J, leaving 14 bases between. This CDR3 has 15 amino acids. CDR3 sequence (DNA): TGCGCCAGCAGCCGAAGGGAGGGGGGGAACACTGAAGCTTTCTTT. This gives the protein CASSRREGGNTEAFF.

The V gene is TRBV2, the J gene TRBJ1-1; 7 positions agree with TRBD1. The CDR3 is made up of 14 amino acids. CDR1 is SNHLY, CDR2 FYNNEI, per germline. The V segment lost 6 bases and the J segment 4 bases; nucleotides outside the gene matches: 8. The CDR3 loop is CASRGSRGATEAFF. The CDR3 DNA reads as TGTGCCAGCAGGGGGAGCAGGGGGGCCACTGAAGCTTTCTTT.

The chain combines TRBV6-4 with TRBJ2-2; TRBD1 matches at 7 bases. V dropped 5 bases and J dropped 4; count of bases not matched to a gene: 7. The CDR3 covers 15 residues. Germline V gene lookup returns CDR1 MRHNA and CDR2 SNTAGT. The CDR3 reads CASSPDRAGTGELFF. The CDR3 region has the DNA TGTGCCAGCAGTCCAGACAGGGCGGGCACCGGGGAGCTGTTTTTT.

J is TRBJ1-5 and V is TRBV28; D is possibly TRBD1 (5 bases). Germline loops: CDR1 MDHEN, CDR2 SYDVKM. The CDR3 length is 16 residues. V lost 5 bases to trimming and J lost 3 bases, with 17 bases between them. The DNA for the CDR3 is TGTGCCAGCAGTCTAAGACAGCCCCCTTCCAATCAGCCCCAGCATTTT. Amino acid sequence: CASSLRQPPSNQPQHF.

This chain connects TRBV7-3 to TRBJ2-1, with 7 bases matching TRBD2. The germline CDR1 and CDR2 sequences are SGHTA and FQGTGA. Germline trimming cut 7 bases from V and 0 bases from J; bases unmatched to any gene: 12. CDR3 length: 17 residues. This CDR3 is CASTRLGLGDSYNEQFF. DNA for the CDR3: TGTGCCAGCACCCGATTAGGACTAGGCGACTCCTACAATGAGCAGTTCTTC.

This chain uses TRBV7-6 with TRBJ1-3, with a weak D call TRBD1 (6 bases). Germline values: CDR1 SGHVS, CDR2 FNYEAQ. This CDR3 has 16 residues. The ends were cut back, 2 bases at V and 2 bases at J, with 13 bases in the middle. The CDR3 DNA reads TGTGCCAGCAGCTTAACACTCGGACAGCCTGGAAACACCATATATTTT. The encoded protein is CASSLTLGQPGNTIYF.

The CDR3 DNA is TGTGCCAGCTCCCGGGACTCCTACAATGAGCAGTTCTTC. This codes for CASSRDSYNEQFF. This rearrangement joins TRBV7-3 to TRBJ2-1; tentative D call: TRBD2 (5 bases). The V end lost 8 bases, the J end lost 0 bases, and 8 bases lay between the germline ends. Per germline, CDR1 SGHTA and CDR2 FQGTGA. The CDR3 is 13 residues long.

This chain joins TRBV4-1 and TRBJ2-5, with TRBD1 matching 7 bases. CDR3 size: 13 residues. Germline CDR1 and CDR2: MGHRA and YSYEKL. V lost 5 bases and J lost 5; bases outside the gene matches: 5. CDR3 nucleotide sequence: TGCGCCAGCAGCGACAGGGTTGAGGAGACCCAGTACTTC. Protein product: CASSDRVEETQYF.

The J gene is TRBJ2-7, the V gene TRBV5-1; D gene uncertain. Between the trimmed V and J ends, which lost 4 bases and 0 bases, there was a span of 11 bases. The CDR3 sequence is 14 residues long. The germline V gene encodes CDR1 SGHRS and CDR2 YFSETQ. The CDR3 coding sequence is TGCGCCAGCAGCCAGGATGCCAGCTCCTACGAGCAGTACTTC. As protein: CASSQDASSYEQYF.

The chain joins TRBV6-1 to TRBJ1-5, with D perhaps matching TRBD1 (6 bases). Germline CDR1 reads MNHNS; CDR2 reads SASEGT. V gave up 4 bases and J gave up 0 bases, with 13 bases separating them. The CDR3 has 16 amino acids. The DNA of the CDR3 is TGTGCCAGCAGTGCTACCGGGACAAATAGCAATCAGCCCCAGCATTTT. Its protein product is CASSATGTNSNQPQHF.

The chain links TRBV14 to TRBJ1-2; D is perhaps TRBD1 (5 bases). The germline gives CDR1 SGHDN, CDR2 FVKESK. The V gene lost 3 bases and the J gene lost 4 bases, with 12 bases spanning the gap. The CDR3 runs to 14 residues. The CDR3 spells CASSQGGTAYGYTF. CDR3 sequence (DNA): TGTGCCAGCAGCCAGGGCGGGACCGCCTATGGCTACACCTTC.

The chain recombines TRBV7-8 with TRBJ1-4, with D perhaps matching TRBD1 (5 bases). Looked up from germline, CDR1 is SGHVS and CDR2 is FQNEAQ. The CDR3 is 17 amino acids. Trimming cost V 1 base and J 5 bases, with 17 bases left between them. CDR3 in DNA: TGTGCCAGCAGCTTAGTGGAGCGTGCCAGGGCAAATGAAAAACTGTTTTTT. Its protein is CASSLVERARANEKLFF. The variable domain in full, completed from reference TRBV7-8 and TRBJ1-4, reads GAGVSQSPRYKVAKRGQDVALRCDPISGHVSLFWYQQALGQGPEFLTYFQNEAQLDKSGLPSDRFFAERPEGSVSTLKIQRTQQEDSAVYLCASSLVERARANEKLFFGSGTQLSVL.

The gene calls are TRBV2 and TRBJ1-4; TRBD1 agrees at 9 bases. The CDR3 sequence is 14 residues long. In germline, CDR1 is SNHLY, CDR2 FYNNEI. V shed 7 bases, J shed 3 bases, and the junction held 3 bases outside the gene matches. Here the CDR3 DNA reads TGTGCCAGCAAACAGGGGGCGGCTAATGAAAAACTGTTTTTT. This translates into CASKQGAANEKLFF.